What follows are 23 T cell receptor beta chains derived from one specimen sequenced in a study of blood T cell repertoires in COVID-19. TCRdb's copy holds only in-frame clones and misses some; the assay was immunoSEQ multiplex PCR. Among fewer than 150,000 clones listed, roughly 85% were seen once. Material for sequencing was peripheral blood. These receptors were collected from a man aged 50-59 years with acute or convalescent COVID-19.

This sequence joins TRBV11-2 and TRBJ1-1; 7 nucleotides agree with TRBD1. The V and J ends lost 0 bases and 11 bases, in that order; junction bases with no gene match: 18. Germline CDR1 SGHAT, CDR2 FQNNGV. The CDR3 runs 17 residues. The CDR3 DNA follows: TGTGCCAGCAGCTTAGATTCGACAACAGGGGCTGGAACGGACGCTTTCTTT. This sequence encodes CASSLDSTTGAGTDAFF.

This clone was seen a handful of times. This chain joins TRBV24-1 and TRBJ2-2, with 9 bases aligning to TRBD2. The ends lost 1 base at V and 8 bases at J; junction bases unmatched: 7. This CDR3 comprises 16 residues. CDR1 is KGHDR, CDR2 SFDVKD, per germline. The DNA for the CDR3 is TGTGCCACCAGTGATTTAGTACCAGCGGGAGGTGGGGAGCTGTTTTTT. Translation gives CATSDLVPAGGGELFF.

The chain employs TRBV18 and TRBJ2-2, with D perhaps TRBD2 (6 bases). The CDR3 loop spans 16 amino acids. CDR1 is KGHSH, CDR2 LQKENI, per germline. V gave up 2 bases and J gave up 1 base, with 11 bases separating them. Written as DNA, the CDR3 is TGTGCCAGCTCACCAGCGGCGGGGTGGAACACCGGGGAGCTGTTTTTT. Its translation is CASSPAAGWNTGELFF.

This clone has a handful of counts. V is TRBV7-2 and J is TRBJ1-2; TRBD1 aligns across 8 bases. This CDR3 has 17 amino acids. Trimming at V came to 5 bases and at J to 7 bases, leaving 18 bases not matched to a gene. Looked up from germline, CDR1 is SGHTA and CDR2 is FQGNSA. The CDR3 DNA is TGTGCCAGCAGCCCCGGACAGGGTTTAGTCCTGGGCGGTGGCTACACCTTC. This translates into CASSPGQGLVLGGGYTF.

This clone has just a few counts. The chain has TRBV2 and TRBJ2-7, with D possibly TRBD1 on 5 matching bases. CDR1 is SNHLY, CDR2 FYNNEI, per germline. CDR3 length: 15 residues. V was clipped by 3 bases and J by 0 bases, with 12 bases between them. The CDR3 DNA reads TGTGCCAGCAGTGACCCGGACACAGCCTCCTACGAGCAGTACTTC. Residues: CASSDPDTASYEQYF.

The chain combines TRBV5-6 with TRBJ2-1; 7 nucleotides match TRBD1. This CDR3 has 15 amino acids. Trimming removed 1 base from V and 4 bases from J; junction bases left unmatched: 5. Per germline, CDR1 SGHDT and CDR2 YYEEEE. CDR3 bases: TGTGCCAGCAGCTTGCTGGGACAGCCTTACAATGAGCAGTTCTTC. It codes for CASSLLGQPYNEQFF.

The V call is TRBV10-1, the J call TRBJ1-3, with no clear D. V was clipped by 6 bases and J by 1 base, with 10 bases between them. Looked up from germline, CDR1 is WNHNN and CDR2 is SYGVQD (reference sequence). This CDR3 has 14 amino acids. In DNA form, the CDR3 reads TGCGCCAGCAGCGGCGGGCTATCTGGAAACACCATATATTTT. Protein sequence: CASSGGLSGNTIYF.

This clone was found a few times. In nucleotides, the CDR3 is TGTGCCAGCACCGAACGGACAGGAGGGGAGACCCAGTACTTC. This translates into CASTERTGGETQYF. This rearrangement joins TRBV7-9 to TRBJ2-5; D perhaps matches TRBD1 (7 bases). CDR3 length equals 14 residues. Germline CDR1 reads SEHNR; CDR2 reads FQNEAQ (reference sequence). V dropped 7 bases and J dropped 5 bases, with 17 bases sitting between them.

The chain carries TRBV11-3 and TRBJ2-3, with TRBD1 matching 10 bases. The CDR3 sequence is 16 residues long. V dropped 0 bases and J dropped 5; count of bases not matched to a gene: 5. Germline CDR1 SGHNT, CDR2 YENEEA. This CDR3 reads CASSLEGGQGLDTQYF. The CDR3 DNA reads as TGTGCCAGCAGCTTAGAAGGGGGACAGGGGTTAGATACGCAGTATTTT.

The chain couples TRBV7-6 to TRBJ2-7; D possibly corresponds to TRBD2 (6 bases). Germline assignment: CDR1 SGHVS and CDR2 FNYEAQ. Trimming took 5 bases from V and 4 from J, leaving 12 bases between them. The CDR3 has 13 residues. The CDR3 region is CASSRDFGYEQYF. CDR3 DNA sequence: TGTGCCAGCAGCCGGGACTTCGGATACGAGCAGTACTTC.

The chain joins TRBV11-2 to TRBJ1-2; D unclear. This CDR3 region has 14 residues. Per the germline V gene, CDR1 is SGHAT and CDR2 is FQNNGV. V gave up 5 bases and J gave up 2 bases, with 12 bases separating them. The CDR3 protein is CASSPVRGNYGYTF. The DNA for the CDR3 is TGTGCCAGCAGCCCGGTACGGGGAAACTATGGCTACACCTTC.

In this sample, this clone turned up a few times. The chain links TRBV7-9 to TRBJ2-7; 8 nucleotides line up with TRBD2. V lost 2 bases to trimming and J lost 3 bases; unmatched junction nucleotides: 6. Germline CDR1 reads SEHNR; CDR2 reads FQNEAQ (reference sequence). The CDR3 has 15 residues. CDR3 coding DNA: TGTGCCAGCAGCTTACTGCGGGGGGCACTCTACGAGCAGTACTTC. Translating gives CASSLLRGALYEQYF.

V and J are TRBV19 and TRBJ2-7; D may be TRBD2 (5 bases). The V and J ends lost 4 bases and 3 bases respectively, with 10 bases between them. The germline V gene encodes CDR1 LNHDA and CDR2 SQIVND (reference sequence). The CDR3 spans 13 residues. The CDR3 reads CASSTAGGYEQYF. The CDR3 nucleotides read TGTGCCAGTAGTACCGCAGGAGGCTACGAGCAGTACTTC.

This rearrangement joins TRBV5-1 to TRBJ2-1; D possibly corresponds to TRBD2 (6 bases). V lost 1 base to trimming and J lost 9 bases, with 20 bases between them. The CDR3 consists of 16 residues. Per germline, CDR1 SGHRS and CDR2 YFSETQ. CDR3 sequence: CASSLTPLGGGGEQFF. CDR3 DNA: TGCGCCAGCAGCTTGACTCCGCTCGGGGGTGGAGGTGAGCAGTTCTTC.

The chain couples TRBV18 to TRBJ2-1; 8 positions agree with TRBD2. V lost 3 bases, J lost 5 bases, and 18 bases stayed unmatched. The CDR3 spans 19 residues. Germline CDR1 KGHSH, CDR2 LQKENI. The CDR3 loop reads CASSPTPPGGPLKDNEQFF. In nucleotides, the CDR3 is TGTGCCAGCTCACCGACTCCGCCGGGAGGGCCGCTAAAGGACAATGAGCAGTTCTTC.

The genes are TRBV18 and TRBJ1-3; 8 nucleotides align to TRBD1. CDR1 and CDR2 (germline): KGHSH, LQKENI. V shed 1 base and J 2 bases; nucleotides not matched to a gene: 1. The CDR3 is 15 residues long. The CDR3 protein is CASSPLTGAGNTIYF. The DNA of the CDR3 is TGTGCCAGCTCACCACTGACAGGGGCTGGAAACACCATATATTTT.

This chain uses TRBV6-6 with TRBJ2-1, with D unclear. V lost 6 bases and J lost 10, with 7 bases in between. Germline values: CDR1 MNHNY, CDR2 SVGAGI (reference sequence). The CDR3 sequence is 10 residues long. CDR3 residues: CASSHREQFF. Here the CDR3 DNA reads TGTGCCAGCAGCCATCGGGAGCAGTTCTTC.

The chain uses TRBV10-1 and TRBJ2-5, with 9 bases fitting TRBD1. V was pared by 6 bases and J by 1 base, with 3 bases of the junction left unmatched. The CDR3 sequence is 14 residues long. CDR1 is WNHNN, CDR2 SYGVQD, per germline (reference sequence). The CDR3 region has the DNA TGCGCCAGCAGCGGGACAGGGACCCAAGAGACCCAGTACTTC. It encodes CASSGTGTQETQYF.

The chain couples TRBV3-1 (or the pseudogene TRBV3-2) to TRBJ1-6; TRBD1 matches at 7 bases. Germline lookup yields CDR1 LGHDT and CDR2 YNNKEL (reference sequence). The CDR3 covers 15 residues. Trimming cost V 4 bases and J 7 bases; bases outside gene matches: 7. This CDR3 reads CASSRIGQANSPLHF. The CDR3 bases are TGTGCCAGCAGCCGCATCGGACAGGCAAATTCACCCCTCCACTTT.

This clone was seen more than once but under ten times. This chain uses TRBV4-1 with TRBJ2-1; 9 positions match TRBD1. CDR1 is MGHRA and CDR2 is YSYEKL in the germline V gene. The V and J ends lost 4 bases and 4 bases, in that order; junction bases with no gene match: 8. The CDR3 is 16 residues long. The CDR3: CASSRHRDREYNEQFF. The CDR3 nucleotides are TGCGCCAGCAGCCGTCACCGGGACAGGGAATACAATGAGCAGTTCTTC.

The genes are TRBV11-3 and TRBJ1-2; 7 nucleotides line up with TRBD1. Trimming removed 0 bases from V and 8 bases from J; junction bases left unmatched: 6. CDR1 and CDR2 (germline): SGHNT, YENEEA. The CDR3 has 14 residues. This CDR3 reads CASSLDDRVSGYTF. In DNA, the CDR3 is TGTGCCAGCAGCTTAGACGACAGGGTCAGCGGCTACACCTTC.

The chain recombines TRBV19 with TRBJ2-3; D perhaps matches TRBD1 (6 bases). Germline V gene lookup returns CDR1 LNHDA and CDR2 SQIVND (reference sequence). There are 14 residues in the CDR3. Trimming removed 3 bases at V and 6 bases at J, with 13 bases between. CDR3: CASSIPPRGDTQYF. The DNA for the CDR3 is TGTGCCAGTAGTATCCCTCCGAGGGGGGATACGCAGTATTTT.

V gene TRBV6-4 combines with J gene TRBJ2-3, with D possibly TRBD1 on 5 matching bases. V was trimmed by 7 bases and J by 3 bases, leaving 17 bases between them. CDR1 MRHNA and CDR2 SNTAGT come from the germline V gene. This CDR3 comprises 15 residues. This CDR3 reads CASKLLGAATDTQYF. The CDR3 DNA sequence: TGTGCCAGCAAGTTGTTAGGGGCTGCGACAGATACGCAGTATTTT.